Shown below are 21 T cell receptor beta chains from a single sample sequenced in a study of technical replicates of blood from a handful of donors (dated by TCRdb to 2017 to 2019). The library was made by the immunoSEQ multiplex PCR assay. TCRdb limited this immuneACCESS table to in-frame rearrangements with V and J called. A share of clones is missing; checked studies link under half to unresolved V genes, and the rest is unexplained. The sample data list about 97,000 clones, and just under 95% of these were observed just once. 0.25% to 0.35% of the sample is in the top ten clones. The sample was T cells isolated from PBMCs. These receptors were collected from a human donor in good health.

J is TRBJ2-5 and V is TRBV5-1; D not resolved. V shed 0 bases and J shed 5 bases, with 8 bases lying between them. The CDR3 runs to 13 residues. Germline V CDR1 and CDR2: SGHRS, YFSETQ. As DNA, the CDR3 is TGCGCCAGCAGCTTGGGTGGGCTCGAGACCCAGTACTTC. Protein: CASSLGGLETQYF.

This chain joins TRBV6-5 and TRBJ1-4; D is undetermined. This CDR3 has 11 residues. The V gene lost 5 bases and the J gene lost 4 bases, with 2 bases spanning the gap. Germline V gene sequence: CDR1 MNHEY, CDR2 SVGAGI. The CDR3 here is CASSHNEKLFF. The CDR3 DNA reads TGTGCCAGCAGTCATAATGAAAAACTGTTTTTT.

The CDR3 DNA is TGCGCCAGCAGTGAGGCGGAACGCTACACAGATACGCAGTATTTT. Protein: CASSEAERYTDTQYF. V gene TRBV10-2 combines with J gene TRBJ2-3; D not certain. The CDR3 covers 15 residues. Trimming took off 2 bases at V and 2 bases at J, with 11 bases between the two ends. The V gene's germline CDR1 is WSHSY and CDR2 SAAADI.

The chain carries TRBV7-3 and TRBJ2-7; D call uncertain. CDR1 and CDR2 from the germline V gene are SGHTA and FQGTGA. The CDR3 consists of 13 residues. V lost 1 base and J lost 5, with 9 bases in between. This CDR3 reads CASSLIGRDEQYF. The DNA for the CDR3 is TGTGCCAGCAGCTTAATCGGCCGGGACGAGCAGTACTTC.

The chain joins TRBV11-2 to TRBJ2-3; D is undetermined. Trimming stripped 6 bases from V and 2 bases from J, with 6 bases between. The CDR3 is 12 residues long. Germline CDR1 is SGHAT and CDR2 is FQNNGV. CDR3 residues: CASRAITDTQYF. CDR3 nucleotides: TGTGCCAGCAGAGCGATCACAGATACGCAGTATTTT.

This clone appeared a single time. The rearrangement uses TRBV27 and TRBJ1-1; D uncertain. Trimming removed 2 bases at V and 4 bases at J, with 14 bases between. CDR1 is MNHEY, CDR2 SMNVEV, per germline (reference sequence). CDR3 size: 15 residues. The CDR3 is CASSLKWEGGTEAFF. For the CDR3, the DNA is TGTGCCAGCAGTTTAAAATGGGAGGGAGGCACTGAAGCTTTCTTT.

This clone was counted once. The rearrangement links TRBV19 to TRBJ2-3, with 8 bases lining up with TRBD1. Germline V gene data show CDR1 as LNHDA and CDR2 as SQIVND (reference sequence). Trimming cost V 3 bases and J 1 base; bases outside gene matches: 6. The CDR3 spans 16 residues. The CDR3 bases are TGTGCCAGTAGTATCTCGACAGGGGACGGCACAGATACGCAGTATTTT. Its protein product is CASSISTGDGTDTQYF.

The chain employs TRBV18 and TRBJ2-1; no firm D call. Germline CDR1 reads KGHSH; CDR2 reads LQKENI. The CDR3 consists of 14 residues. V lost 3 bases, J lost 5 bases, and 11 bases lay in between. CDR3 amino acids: CASSPGSANNEQFF. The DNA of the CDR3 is TGTGCCAGCTCACCGGGCAGTGCAAACAATGAGCAGTTCTTC. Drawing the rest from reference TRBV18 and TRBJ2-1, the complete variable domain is NAGVMQNPRHLVRRRGQEARLRCSPMKGHSHVYWYRQLPEEGLKFMVYLQKENIIDESGMPKERFSAEFPKEGPSILRIQQVVRGDSAAYFCASSPGSANNEQFFGPGTRLTVL.

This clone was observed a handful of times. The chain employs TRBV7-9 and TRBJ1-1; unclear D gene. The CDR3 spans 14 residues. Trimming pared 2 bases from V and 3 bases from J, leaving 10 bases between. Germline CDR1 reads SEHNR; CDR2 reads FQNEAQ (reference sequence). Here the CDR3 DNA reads TGTGCCAGCAGCTTAATAACCGGTTACACTGAAGCTTTCTTT. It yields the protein CASSLITGYTEAFF.

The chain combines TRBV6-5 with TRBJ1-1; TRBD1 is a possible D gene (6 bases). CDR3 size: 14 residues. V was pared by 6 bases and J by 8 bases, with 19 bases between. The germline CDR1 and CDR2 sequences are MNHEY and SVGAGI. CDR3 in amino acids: CASRDESDSIEAFF. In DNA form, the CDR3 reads TGTGCCAGCAGGGATGAGTCGGACAGCATAGAAGCTTTCTTT.

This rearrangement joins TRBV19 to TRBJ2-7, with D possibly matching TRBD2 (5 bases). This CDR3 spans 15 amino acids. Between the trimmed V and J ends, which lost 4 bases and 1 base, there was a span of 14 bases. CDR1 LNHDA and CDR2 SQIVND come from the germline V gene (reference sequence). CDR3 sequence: CASSTSTLGSYEQYF. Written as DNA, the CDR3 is TGTGCCAGTAGTACTTCGACACTAGGTTCCTACGAGCAGTACTTC.

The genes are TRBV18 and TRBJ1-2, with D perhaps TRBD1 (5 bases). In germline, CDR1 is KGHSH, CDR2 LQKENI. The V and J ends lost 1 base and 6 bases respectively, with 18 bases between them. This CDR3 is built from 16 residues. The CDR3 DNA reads TGTGCCAGCTCACCACTACGGGTTCCGTGGGGGGATGGCTACACCTTC. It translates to CASSPLRVPWGDGYTF.

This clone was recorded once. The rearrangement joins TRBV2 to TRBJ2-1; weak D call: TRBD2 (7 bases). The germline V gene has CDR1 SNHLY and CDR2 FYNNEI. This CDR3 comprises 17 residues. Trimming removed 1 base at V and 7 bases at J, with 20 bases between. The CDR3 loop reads CASSEVGGGSILNEQFF. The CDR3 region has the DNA TGTGCCAGCAGTGAAGTGGGGGGCGGGAGTATTCTGAATGAGCAGTTCTTC.

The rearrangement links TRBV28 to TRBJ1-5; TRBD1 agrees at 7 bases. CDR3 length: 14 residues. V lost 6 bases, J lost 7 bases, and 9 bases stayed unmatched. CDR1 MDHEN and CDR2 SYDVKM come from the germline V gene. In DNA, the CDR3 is TGTGCCAGCAGCGAAGACAGGGAGGTCCAGCCCCAGCATTTT. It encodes CASSEDREVQPQHF.

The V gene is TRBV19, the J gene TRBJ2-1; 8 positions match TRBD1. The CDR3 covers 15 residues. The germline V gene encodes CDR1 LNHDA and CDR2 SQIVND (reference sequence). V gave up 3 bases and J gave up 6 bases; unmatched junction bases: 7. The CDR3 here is CASSMDRDLGNEQFF. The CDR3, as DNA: TGTGCCAGTAGTATGGACAGGGATCTCGGCAATGAGCAGTTCTTC.

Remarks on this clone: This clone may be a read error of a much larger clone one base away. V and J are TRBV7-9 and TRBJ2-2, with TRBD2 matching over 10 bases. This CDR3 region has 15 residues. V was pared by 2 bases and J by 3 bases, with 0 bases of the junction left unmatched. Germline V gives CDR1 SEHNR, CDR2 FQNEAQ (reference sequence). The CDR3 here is CASSLLAGDTGELFF. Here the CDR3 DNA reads TGTGCCAGCAGCTTACTAGCGGGAGACACCGGGGAGCTGTTTTTT.

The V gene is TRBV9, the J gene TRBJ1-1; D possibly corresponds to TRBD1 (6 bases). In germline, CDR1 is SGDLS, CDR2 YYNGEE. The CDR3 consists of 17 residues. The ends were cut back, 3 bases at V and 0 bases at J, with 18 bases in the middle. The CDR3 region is CASSDGASGAMNTEAFF. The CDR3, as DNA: TGTGCCAGCAGCGACGGGGCTTCAGGGGCTATGAACACTGAAGCTTTCTTT. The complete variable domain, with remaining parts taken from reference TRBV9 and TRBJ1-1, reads DSGVTQTPKHLITATGQRVTLRCSPRSGDLSVYWYQQSLDQGLQFLIQYYNGEERAKGNILERFSAQQFPDLHSELNLSSLELGDSALYFCASSDGASGAMNTEAFFGQGTRLTVV.

The CDR3 region is CASSAGGTAEQFF. The CDR3, as DNA: TGTGCCAGCAGTGCGGGAGGAACGGCTGAGCAGTTCTTC. The V call is TRBV27, the J call TRBJ2-1; 8 positions agree with TRBD2. Germline loops: CDR1 MNHEY, CDR2 SMNVEV (reference sequence). The junction had 6 bases not matched to a gene; V was cut back by 5 bases and J by 9 bases. The CDR3 loop spans 13 amino acids.

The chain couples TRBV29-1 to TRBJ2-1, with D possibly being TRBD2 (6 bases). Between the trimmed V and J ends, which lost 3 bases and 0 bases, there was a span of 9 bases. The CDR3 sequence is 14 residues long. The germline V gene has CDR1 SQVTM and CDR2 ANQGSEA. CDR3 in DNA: TGCAGCGTTGAGTGGCGGGACTCCTACAATGAGCAGTTCTTC. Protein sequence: CSVEWRDSYNEQFF.

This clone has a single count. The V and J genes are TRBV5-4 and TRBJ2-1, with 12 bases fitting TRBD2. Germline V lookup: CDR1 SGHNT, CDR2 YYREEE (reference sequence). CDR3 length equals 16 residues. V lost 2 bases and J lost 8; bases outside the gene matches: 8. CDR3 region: CASSLSIASGRDEQFF. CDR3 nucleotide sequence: TGTGCCAGCAGCTTATCAATCGCTAGCGGGAGGGATGAGCAGTTCTTC.

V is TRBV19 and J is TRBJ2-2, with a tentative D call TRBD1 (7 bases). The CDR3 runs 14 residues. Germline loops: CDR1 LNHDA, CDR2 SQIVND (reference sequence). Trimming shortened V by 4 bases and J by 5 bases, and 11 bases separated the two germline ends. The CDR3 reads CASSKQGRTGELFF. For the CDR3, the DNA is TGTGCCAGTAGTAAACAGGGGAGGACCGGGGAGCTGTTTTTT.